What follows are 14 T cell receptor beta chains derived from one specimen sequenced in a study of CD8 T cells in Susac syndrome. Random-hexamer reverse transcription was applied to 0.5 to 1 ug RNA. TCRdb reanalysed the immunoSEQ multiplex PCR reads using MiXCR and keeps one entry per CDR3 protein. Of approximately 120,000 distinct CDR3 sequences listed, just under 95% are singletons. Sequenced sample: CD8+ T cells from PBMCs. These receptors were taken from a human donor with Susac syndrome.

This chain connects TRBV5-4 to TRBJ2-1, with a possible D match to TRBD2 (6 bases). The CDR3 consists of 14 residues. The germline CDR1 and CDR2 sequences are SGHNT and YYREEE (reference sequence). V was shortened by 3 bases and J by 7 bases, with 14 bases between the two germline ends. In DNA, the CDR3 is TGTGCCAGCAGCTCGCGGGAATTGGGGAATGAGCAGTTCTTC. Its protein product is CASSSRELGNEQFF.

The chain joins TRBV4-1 to TRBJ2-1; D is unclear. V was trimmed by 3 bases and J by 4 bases, leaving 7 bases between them. The germline gives CDR1 MGHRA, CDR2 YSYEKL. The CDR3 is 13 residues long. CDR3 DNA: TGCGCCAGCAGCCAGCCCGTATACAATGAGCAGTTCTTC. This codes for CASSQPVYNEQFF.

The rearrangement links TRBV6-2 or TRBV6-3 to TRBJ1-6; 8 bases align to TRBD1. The V and J ends lost 4 bases and 0 bases, in that order; junction bases with no gene match: 20. The CDR3 consists of 22 residues. Germline V gene lookup returns CDR1 MNHEY and CDR2 SVGEGT. The CDR3 bases are TGTGCCAGCAGTTCTTCCCTAGGGACAGGCAATTGGTGGAGCTCCTATAATTCACCCCTCCACTTT. Its protein product is CASSSSLGTGNWWSSYNSPLHF.

This chain uses TRBV5-6 with TRBJ2-7, with TRBD2 matching over 11 bases. The V gene end was trimmed by 4 bases and the J gene end by 3 bases; junction bases not matched to a gene: 12. The length of the CDR3 is 17 residues. Germline V lookup: CDR1 SGHDT, CDR2 YYEEEE. The CDR3 sequence is CASSPGTLAGVIYEQYF. CDR3 DNA: TGTGCCAGCAGCCCCGGAACACTAGCGGGGGTCATCTACGAGCAGTACTTC.

The genes are TRBV10-3 and TRBJ2-1; 8 bases are a match to TRBD2. V lost 6 bases and J lost 8; bases outside the gene matches: 6. CDR3 length: 13 residues. The germline V gene has CDR1 ENHRY and CDR2 SYGVKD. The CDR3 DNA reads TGTGCCATCAGATCCGGGACTAGAGATGAGCAGTTCTTC. Its protein is CAIRSGTRDEQFF.

The chain recombines TRBV7-8 with TRBJ2-3; D call uncertain. The CDR3 loop spans 14 amino acids. Germline-derived CDR1 and CDR2 are SGHVS and FQNEAQ. Trimming left V 0 bases short and J 6 bases short, with 10 bases between. CDR3 bases: TGTGCCAGCAGCTTAGCTATCCATGCGGATACGCAGTATTTT. This gives the protein CASSLAIHADTQYF.

This rearrangement joins TRBV15 to TRBJ2-1, with D possibly TRBD2 on 6 matching bases. The CDR3 runs to 15 residues. V gave up 3 bases and J gave up 6 bases, with 15 bases separating them. The germline CDR1 and CDR2 sequences are LNHNV and YYDKDF (reference sequence). CDR3 residues: CATSSPDGGSNEQFF. The CDR3, as DNA: TGTGCCACCAGCAGTCCGGACGGAGGGAGCAATGAGCAGTTCTTC.

V and J are TRBV13 and TRBJ2-7; 12 bases are shared with TRBD1. The length of the CDR3 is 14 residues. After removal of 5 bases from V and 6 bases from J, the junction contained 5 bases not matched to a gene. Per the germline V gene, CDR1 is PRHDT and CDR2 is FYEKMQ (reference sequence). CDR3: CASSRGTGGREQYF. As DNA, the CDR3 is TGTGCCAGCAGCCGCGGGACAGGGGGCCGCGAGCAGTACTTC.

The chain recombines TRBV30 with TRBJ1-1; TRBD1 matches 9 bases. V lost 4 bases and J lost 4; bases outside the gene matches: 7. The CDR3 is 14 residues long. Germline CDR1 reads GTSNPN; CDR2 reads SVGIG (reference sequence). The CDR3 DNA reads TGTGCCTGGATGGAACAGGGGGCGTTCACTGAAGCTTTCTTT. Translating gives CAWMEQGAFTEAFF.

The rearrangement links TRBV6-5 to TRBJ1-2, with D unresolved. The CDR3 runs to 14 residues. From germline, CDR1 is MNHEY and CDR2 SVGAGI. V was trimmed by 2 bases and J by 4 bases, leaving 11 bases between them. The CDR3 DNA is TGTGCCAGCAGTTACGGCCCTGACTCCTATGGCTACACCTTC. Translated: CASSYGPDSYGYTF.

This chain uses TRBV4-1 with TRBJ2-1, with TRBD2 matching 8 bases. The J segment lost 1 base and the V segment lost 2 bases, leaving 4 bases of the junction unmatched. Looked up from germline, CDR1 is MGHRA and CDR2 is YSYEKL. The CDR3 loop spans 16 amino acids. For the CDR3, the DNA is TGCGCCAGCAGCCAACGGCGGGGGGCTTCCTACAATGAGCAGTTCTTC. Encoded protein: CASSQRRGASYNEQFF.

This clonotype was counted between two and nine times. V gene TRBV6-4 combines with J gene TRBJ1-1, with unresolved D. This CDR3 comprises 11 residues. V gave up 4 bases and J gave up 1 base, with 1 base separating them. Germline V gene sequence: CDR1 MRHNA, CDR2 SNTAGT. CDR3 nucleotide sequence: TGTGCCAGCAGTGGGAACACTGAAGCTTTCTTT. Translated: CASSGNTEAFF.

The J gene is TRBJ2-1, the V gene TRBV20-1; tentatively, D is TRBD1 or TRBD2 (5 bases each). The V end lost 6 bases, the J end lost 6 bases, and 18 bases lay between the germline ends. The CDR3 sequence is 14 residues long. Germline V lookup: CDR1 DFQATT, CDR2 SNEGSKA (reference sequence). CDR3 amino acids: CSAVLGDVTNEQFF. CDR3 DNA sequence: TGCAGTGCGGTTTTGGGGGACGTAACCAATGAGCAGTTCTTC.

V is TRBV18 and J is TRBJ1-1, with D unclear. This CDR3 comprises 15 residues. Between the trimmed V and J ends, which lost 1 base and 1 base, there was a span of 10 bases. CDR1 is KGHSH and CDR2 is LQKENI in the germline V gene. CDR3 residues: CASSPREPANTEAFF. In DNA form, the CDR3 reads TGTGCCAGCTCACCACGAGAACCAGCGAACACTGAAGCTTTCTTT.